Shown below are 14 T cell receptor beta chains from a single sample sequenced in a study of PD-1 blockade in classical Hodgkin lymphoma. Relapse was seen in all patients after autologous stem cell transplantation, and brentuximab vedotin exposure was variable. The assay was immunoSEQ multiplex PCR, and TCRdb's table has in-frame clones only and misses some. Of roughly 92,000 clones detected, roughly 92% appear once; the ten largest clones hold 2.8%. Sequenced material: peripheral blood mononuclear cells (PBMCs), taken at baseline. The receptor source for this set is a human donor with classical Hodgkin lymphoma.

This sequence joins TRBV30 and TRBJ2-7, with a tentative D call TRBD2 (7 bases). Trimming took off 5 bases at V and 3 bases at J, with 14 bases between the two ends. Germline V CDR1 and CDR2: GTSNPN, SVGIG (reference sequence). This CDR3 has 13 amino acids. CDR3 sequence (DNA): TGTGCCTGGTCTAGCGGACAGATCTACGAGCAGTACTTC. It yields the protein CAWSSGQIYEQYF. The full variable domain, its missing parts supplied by reference TRBV30 and TRBJ2-7, is SQTIHQWPATLVQPVGSPLSLECTVEGTSNPNLYWYRQAAGRGLQLLFYSVGIGQISSEVPQNLSASRPQDRQFILSSKKLLLSDSGFYLCAWSSGQIYEQYFGPGTRLTVT.

The gene calls are TRBV11-2 and TRBJ1-1; the D is unclear. The CDR3 totals 13 residues. Germline CDR1 is SGHAT and CDR2 is FQNNGV. Trimming pared 0 bases from V and 4 bases from J, leaving 6 bases between. CDR3 in amino acids: CASSLEGATEAFF. CDR3 sequence (DNA): TGTGCCAGCAGCTTAGAAGGTGCCACTGAAGCTTTCTTT. The variable domain in full, completed from reference TRBV11-2 and TRBJ1-1, reads EAGVAQSPRYKIIEKRQSVAFWCNPISGHATLYWYQQILGQGPKLLIQFQNNGVVDDSQLPKDRFSAERLKGVDSTLKIQPAKLEDSAVYLCASSLEGATEAFFGQGTRLTVV.

The rearrangement joins TRBV30 to TRBJ2-7; 9 positions agree with TRBD1. The trim removed 8 bases at V and 2 bases at J, leaving 13 bases unmatched. The CDR3 extends over 15 amino acids. The V gene's germline CDR1 is GTSNPN and CDR2 SVGIG (reference sequence). CDR3 bases: TGTGCCCACCACCCCGGGACAGGGCCAACCTACGAGCAGTACTTC. Its protein is CAHHPGTGPTYEQYF.

This clone appeared a single time. The chain joins TRBV4-1 to TRBJ1-2; 7 bases are shared with TRBD1. CDR1 and CDR2 (germline): MGHRA, YSYEKL. CDR3 length: 19 residues. J was trimmed by 6 bases and V by 5 bases; bases with no gene match: 24. The CDR3, as DNA: TGCGCCAGCAGCTCCAAGAGGGGGGAGACAGGGAAGGTTCCGGATGGCTACACCTTC. It encodes CASSSKRGETGKVPDGYTF.

The chain is built from TRBV5-6 and TRBJ1-1; 7 nucleotides line up with TRBD1. The CDR3 extends over 14 amino acids. Germline CDR1 is SGHDT and CDR2 is YYEEEE. The J segment lost 4 bases and the V segment lost 4 bases, leaving 7 bases of the junction unmatched. CDR3 nucleotide sequence: TGTGCCAGCAGCGAATCCGGGACAGTCACTGAAGCTTTCTTT. Translation gives CASSESGTVTEAFF.

The chain links TRBV1 to TRBJ1-5. TRBV1 corresponds to a pseudogene. The CDR3 extends over 15 amino acids. DNA of the CDR3: TGCACCAGCAGCCATCACGGGACTTTAGGGCAGCCCCAGCATTTT. Translated, it gives CTSSHHGTLGQPQHF.

The rearrangement uses TRBV7-6 and TRBJ2-3, with 16 bases lining up with TRBD2. Germline loops: CDR1 SGHVS, CDR2 FNYEAQ. This CDR3 is 20 amino acids long. The V segment lost 5 bases and the J segment 2 bases; nucleotides outside the gene matches: 13. The CDR3 is CASSPGTSGRAGVNTDTQYF. CDR3 DNA sequence: TGTGCCAGCAGCCCGGGGACTAGCGGGAGGGCCGGGGTAAACACAGATACGCAGTATTTT.

The rearrangement uses TRBV18 and TRBJ1-1, with D possibly being TRBD1 (6 bases). Trimming stripped 6 bases from V and 4 bases from J, with 21 bases between. The germline V gene has CDR1 KGHSH and CDR2 LQKENI. CDR3 length: 16 residues. The CDR3 sequence is CASSPVVSRGGTEAFF. The CDR3 DNA reads as TGTGCCAGCTCCCCCGTAGTGAGTAGAGGGGGCACTGAAGCTTTCTTT.

The V call is TRBV5-5, the J call TRBJ2-7, with 9 bases lining up with TRBD2. CDR1 is SGHKS and CDR2 is YYEKEE in the germline V gene (reference sequence). J gave up 5 bases and V 4 bases, and 10 bases lay outside the gene matches. This CDR3 spans 15 amino acids. CDR3 protein: CASSPVGTSSHEQYF. CDR3 DNA: TGTGCCAGCAGCCCTGTGGGGACTAGCTCGCACGAGCAGTACTTC.

The rearrangement joins TRBV7-9 to TRBJ2-5; 7 nucleotides match TRBD1. Germline V gene sequence: CDR1 SEHNR, CDR2 FQNEAQ (reference sequence). The J segment lost 1 base and the V segment lost 3 bases, leaving 5 bases of the junction unmatched. This CDR3 contains 15 residues. The CDR3 protein is CASSLGTAFQETQYF. The CDR3 nucleotides read TGTGCCAGCAGCTTGGGGACAGCCTTCCAAGAGACCCAGTACTTC.

CDR3 protein: CASSEAGWGTYEQYF. CDR3 nucleotides: TGTGCCAGCAGTGAAGCGGGTTGGGGCACCTACGAGCAGTACTTC. The chain couples TRBV6-1 to TRBJ2-7; D possibly corresponds to TRBD1 (5 bases). V was cut by 0 bases and J by 2 bases, with 11 bases left in between. There are 15 residues in the CDR3. Germline V lookup: CDR1 MNHNS, CDR2 SASEGT.

The CDR3 sequence is CASTEQGQRYTF. Written as DNA, the CDR3 is TGCGCCAGCACCGAACAAGGACAGCGCTACACCTTC. The genes are TRBV10-2 and TRBJ1-2; weak D call: TRBD1 (6 bases). The CDR3 consists of 12 residues. The germline CDR1 and CDR2 sequences are WSHSY and SAAADI. V dropped 7 bases and J dropped 9 bases, with 15 bases sitting between them.

The rearrangement uses TRBV25-1 and TRBJ2-5; tentative D call: TRBD2 (5 bases). CDR1 is MGHDK, CDR2 SYGVNS, per germline. The CDR3 is made up of 14 amino acids. The V end lost 3 bases, the J end lost 1 base, and 9 bases lay between the germline ends. CDR3 loop: CASSDLSAQETQYF. The CDR3 DNA is TGTGCCAGCAGTGATCTTAGCGCCCAAGAGACCCAGTACTTC.

This rearrangement joins TRBV30 to TRBJ2-2, with D perhaps assigned TRBD1 or TRBD2 (5 bases each). In germline, CDR1 is GTSNPN, CDR2 SVGIG (reference sequence). V was cut by 3 bases and J by 4 bases, with 12 bases left in between. The CDR3 consists of 14 residues. The CDR3 DNA sequence: TGTGCCTGGAGAATTGAGGGGAGCACCGGGGAGCTGTTTTTT. Amino acids: CAWRIEGSTGELFF.